This T cell receptor (beta chain) was documented in a study of blood T cell repertoires in COVID-19. For the study at large: The study drew acute and convalescent COVID-19 samples from the United States, Italy and Spain. From T cells, B-cell-depleted T cells, or PBMCs came the material, which was cDNA or gDNA.

Under the authors' procedure: Nucleated cell counts were estimated from reference gene primer amplification. TCRdb's copy holds only in-frame clones and misses some; the assay was immunoSEQ multiplex PCR. V, J and clone size are those of that table, while D and trimming were read from the DNA. This sample has under 300,000 clones, with about 88% found just once. The table lists this clone with a count of one. This TCR came from a woman in her thirties or forties who had recovered from COVID-19. Sequencing was performed on peripheral blood.

The CDR3 DNA reads TGTGCCTGGACCCGGGGGGCCTCGGGGGCCTACGAGCAGTACTTC. It codes for CAWTRGASGAYEQYF. This chain links TRBV30 with TRBJ2-7; the D gene is possibly TRBD2 (7 bases). This CDR3 has 15 residues. Germline loops: CDR1 GTSNPN, CDR2 SVGIG (reference sequence). Trimming took off 4 bases at V and 2 bases at J, with 18 bases between the two ends.